The present T cell receptor (beta chain) was sequenced within a study of T-cell memory formation after mild COVID-19. Study observations and caveats: In pre-infection memory, a portion of responding clones appeared, which suggested that cross-reactive memory joined. Shrinking CD4+ clones resided mostly in CM and EM, and CD8+ ones in EMRA.

TCRdb redid the calling of the 5' RACE reads with MiXCR, one entry per CDR3 protein. The sample records 150,000 to 200,000 distinct CDR3 sequences, around 30% being singletons. Remarks on this clonotype: What it recognizes is unknown.

The clonotype originates from an adult woman who had mild COVID-19 (a few samples of this study predate the infection). Cell type and time point are not known. The source material was PBMCs or a T cell subset sorted from them (not recorded which).

The CDR3 DNA reads TGTGCCAGCGAAGGGCGCGGGAGGACCTACAATGAGCAGTTCTTC. Amino acids: CASEGRGRTYNEQFF. The chain uses TRBV3-1 and TRBJ2-1, with 8 bases aligning to TRBD2. Germline CDR1 and CDR2: LGHDT and YNNKEL (reference sequence). This CDR3 has 15 residues. V lost 8 bases to trimming and J lost 2 bases; unmatched junction nucleotides: 8.